Following are 24 T cell receptor beta chains from one sample sequenced in a study of post-analysis software for immune sequencing data (dated by TCRdb to between 2014 and 2017). Overall study outcomes, separate from this receptor: Four to six TRBV segments, including TRBV5-6, TRBV5-1 and TRBV20-1, were significantly more frequent in patients than controls.

The receptor library was made with PCR. Sequencing was performed on an Illumina HiSeq 2500. Unique molecular identifiers were incorporated into TCR beta cDNA libraries to reduce PCR and sequencing biases. TCRdb trimmed the raw reads at Q25, called clones with MiXCR and kept productive beta chains. Each CDR3 protein appears once, grouped with its most common genes and DNA. The sample table lists 650,000 to 850,000 distinct CDR3 sequences, about 53% of them with a count of one. The leading ten clones occupy approximately 4.5% of the sample. These TCRs are of unknown antigen specificity. Sequencing used blood. Receptors were obtained from a girl aged 5 to 17 with multiple sclerosis.

This clonotype occurred a few times. The chain links TRBV12-3 or TRBV12-4 to TRBJ2-1, with no clear D. The V gene lost 3 bases and the J gene lost 12 bases, with 15 bases spanning the gap. The CDR3 extends over 13 amino acids. CDR3 DNA: TGTGCCAGCAGTTTGATGGGTTTTGGGATGCAGTTCTTC. This encodes CASSLMGFGMQFF.

This clonotype was seen a handful of times. This chain uses TRBV5-1 with TRBJ2-1, with D hard to call. This CDR3 contains 14 residues. V lost 5 bases to trimming and J lost 9 bases, with 18 bases between them. The germline V gene has CDR1 SGHRS and CDR2 YFSETQ. The CDR3 DNA is TGCGCCAGCAGTCGGGCCACGAGTTGGGGTGAGCAGTTCTTC. Protein product: CASSRATSWGEQFF. Full variable domain (rest looked up from reference TRBV5-1 and TRBJ2-1): KAGVTQTPRYLIKTRGQQVTLSCSPISGHRSVSWYQQTPGQGLQFLFEYFSETQRNKGNFPGRFSGRQFSNSRSEMNVSTLELGDSALYLCASSRATSWGEQFFGPGTRLTVL.

The chain links TRBV2 to TRBJ2-5; TRBD1 matches at 8 bases. Germline V lookup: CDR1 SNHLY, CDR2 FYNNEI. The CDR3 is 14 residues long. V shed 4 bases and J 5 bases; nucleotides not matched to a gene: 6. CDR3 residues: CASSGRQGWETQYF. The CDR3, as DNA: TGTGCCAGCAGTGGTCGACAGGGGTGGGAGACCCAGTACTTC. The whole variable domain, remainder taken from reference TRBV2 and TRBJ2-5, is EPEVTQTPSHQVTQMGQEVILRCVPISNHLYFYWYRQILGQKVEFLVSFYNNEISEKSEIFDDQFSVERPDGSNFTLKIRSTKLEDSAMYFCASSGRQGWETQYFGPGTRLLVL.

The CDR3 DNA reads as TGTGCCAGCAGCCTAGGCACCGGGACAGGGGGATACGAGCAGTACTTC. Its protein is CASSLGTGTGGYEQYF. The J gene is TRBJ2-5, the V gene TRBV7-2, with TRBD1 matching 11 bases. TRBJ2-7 explains the end of the DNA better; the J call may be wrong. The CDR3 has 16 amino acids. Germline-derived CDR1 and CDR2 are SGHTA and FQGNSA.

This clonotype was seen many times. The chain couples TRBV7-2 to TRBJ2-7; 11 bases are shared with TRBD2. Trimming cost V 5 bases and J 0 bases; bases outside gene matches: 3. CDR1 SGHTA and CDR2 FQGNSA come from the germline V gene. This CDR3 has 15 residues. The CDR3 nucleotides are TGTGCCAGCAGCCCTAGCGGGAGGAGCTCCTACGAGCAGTACTTC. It translates to CASSPSGRSSYEQYF. Full variable domain (missing parts from reference TRBV7-2 and TRBJ2-7): GAGVSQSPSNKVTEKGKDVELRCDPISGHTALYWYRQSLGQGLEFLIYFQGNSAPDKSGLPSDRFSAERTGGSVSTLTIQRTQQEDSAVYLCASSPSGRSSYEQYFGPGTRLTVT.

The V gene is TRBV20-1, the J gene TRBJ1-2; 7 bases are shared with TRBD1. V shed 2 bases, J shed 3 bases, and the junction held 9 bases outside the gene matches. Germline loops: CDR1 DFQATT, CDR2 SNEGSKA (reference sequence). The CDR3 is 15 residues long. The CDR3 coding sequence is TGCAGTGCTAGAAGTCCAGGGACAGCTTACTATGGCTACACCTTC. It is translated as CSARSPGTAYYGYTF.

The table lists this clonotype with a count of one. V and J are TRBV20-1 and TRBJ2-6, with TRBD2 identical over 11 bases. The V and J ends lost 2 bases and 0 bases, in that order; junction bases with no gene match: 3. The CDR3 is made up of 17 amino acids. The germline V gene encodes CDR1 DFQATT and CDR2 SNEGSKA (reference sequence). CDR3 sequence: CSARRLAGTSGANVLTF. The CDR3 DNA reads as TGCAGTGCTAGAAGACTAGCGGGGACCTCTGGGGCCAACGTCCTGACTTTC.

This chain joins TRBV6-1 and TRBJ2-5; D is perhaps TRBD1 (5 bases). The J call is uncertain, as TRBJ2-7 better fits the DNA end. Germline V gene data show CDR1 as MNHNS and CDR2 as SASEGT. The length of the CDR3 is 14 residues. The CDR3 region is CASRRQSGTYEQYF. As DNA, the CDR3 is TGTGCCAGCAGGCGACAGTCTGGAACCTACGAGCAGTACTTC.

The V call is TRBV7-9, the J call TRBJ2-7, with D maybe TRBD1 (6 bases). The assigned J gene may be wrong: the sequence end matches TRBJ2-1 better. Germline V gives CDR1 SEHNR, CDR2 FQNEAQ (reference sequence). The CDR3 contains 16 residues. DNA for the CDR3: TGTGCCAGCAGCTTAGATGCAGGGGCTGTAGGAAATGAGCAGTTCTTC. Translated, it gives CASSLDAGAVGNEQFF.

The chain carries TRBV9 and TRBJ1-2; D gene unclear. This CDR3 spans 16 amino acids. Trimming left V 3 bases short and J 1 base short, with 16 bases between. Germline values: CDR1 SGDLS, CDR2 YYNGEE. The CDR3 DNA sequence: TGTGCCAGCAGCGCCAGTAGGGATGCCCTTAACTATGGCTACACCTTC. Translation gives CASSASRDALNYGYTF.

This clonotype was seen only once. The chain combines TRBV5-1 with TRBJ2-5; a possible D gene is TRBD1 (5 bases). V was cut by 4 bases and J by 7 bases, with 17 bases left in between. CDR3 length: 14 residues. Germline lookup yields CDR1 SGHRS and CDR2 YFSETQ. The DNA for the CDR3 is TGCGCCAGCAGCCCGGTGGGGCCCGGTGTGACCCAGTACTTC. Protein: CASSPVGPGVTQYF.

This clonotype was seen a handful of times. The rearrangement links TRBV20-1 to TRBJ2-3; 14 positions agree with TRBD2. The V segment lost 0 bases and the J segment 5 bases; nucleotides outside the gene matches: 1. Germline lookup yields CDR1 DFQATT and CDR2 SNEGSKA (reference sequence). This CDR3 region has 15 residues. For the CDR3, the DNA is TGCAGTGCTAGAGACGGGACTAGCGGGAGAGATACGCAGTATTTT. Translation: CSARDGTSGRDTQYF.

J is TRBJ2-4 and V is TRBV12-5, with 8 bases identical to TRBD1. The last part of the DNA fits TRBJ2-7 better; the J call may be wrong. This CDR3 has 16 residues. Germline loops: CDR1 LGHNT, CDR2 FRNRAP. CDR3 coding DNA: TGTGCTAGTCTTCCAACTCGTCCCGGACAGGGAAACGAGCAGTACTTC. Its protein product is CASLPTRPGQGNEQYF.

This clonotype was found a few times. The chain joins TRBV5-1 to TRBJ2-7; either TRBD1 or TRBD2 may fit D (5 bases each). The V gene lost 1 base and the J gene lost 2 bases, with 10 bases spanning the gap. CDR1 SGHRS and CDR2 YFSETQ come from the germline V gene. The CDR3 runs 14 residues. The CDR3 spells CASSLSMGAYEQYF. For the CDR3, the DNA is TGCGCCAGCAGCTTGTCAATGGGGGCCTACGAGCAGTACTTC.

The rearrangement uses TRBV2 and TRBJ2-3, with 16 bases matching TRBD2. The length of the CDR3 is 18 residues. CDR1 is SNHLY and CDR2 is FYNNEI in the germline V gene. V shed 6 bases and J 6 bases; nucleotides not matched to a gene: 12. CDR3: CASRRGGTSGGEKDTQYF. CDR3 in DNA: TGTGCCAGCAGACGGGGTGGGACTAGCGGGGGGGAAAAGGATACGCAGTATTTT.

J is TRBJ2-3 and V is TRBV12-3 or TRBV12-4, with 10 bases fitting TRBD2. Trimming removed 9 bases from V and 4 bases from J; junction bases left unmatched: 7. This CDR3 spans 14 amino acids. In DNA form, the CDR3 reads TGTGCCAGTAGGGTAGCGGGAGGCCCAGATACGCAGTATTTT. This sequence encodes CASRVAGGPDTQYF.

The J gene is TRBJ2-7, the V gene TRBV9, with D perhaps TRBD2 (6 bases). The germline V gene has CDR1 SGDLS and CDR2 YYNGEE. There are 16 residues in the CDR3. With 4 bases removed from V and 2 bases from J, the gap between germline ends came to 19 bases. CDR3 sequence: CASSPSRLALAYEQYF. DNA of the CDR3: TGTGCCAGCAGCCCCAGTCGTCTAGCGCTGGCCTACGAGCAGTACTTC.

The chain has TRBV7-2 and TRBJ2-1; D remains unclear. Germline V gives CDR1 SGHTA, CDR2 FQGNSA. V lost 4 bases, J lost 3 bases, and 13 bases lay in between. The CDR3 sequence is 15 residues long. The CDR3 DNA follows: TGTGCCAGCAGCTATGGACCAACAAACTACAATGAGCAGTTCTTC. Its protein is CASSYGPTNYNEQFF. The full variable domain, with the rest looked up from reference TRBV7-2 and TRBJ2-1, is GAGVSQSPSNKVTEKGKDVELRCDPISGHTALYWYRQSLGQGLEFLIYFQGNSAPDKSGLPSDRFSAERTGGSVSTLTIQRTQQEDSAVYLCASSYGPTNYNEQFFGPGTRLTVL.

This clonotype was seen a handful of times. The chain combines TRBV5-1 with TRBJ2-5; D perhaps matches TRBD1 (5 bases). The CDR3 sequence is 13 residues long. V was cut by 2 bases and J by 4 bases, with 9 bases left in between. From germline, CDR1 is SGHRS and CDR2 YFSETQ. DNA for the CDR3: TGCGCCAGCAGCTTAATAGACAGAGAGACCCAGTACTTC. It specifies CASSLIDRETQYF.

This clonotype was detected only a few times. CDR3 coding DNA: TGTGCCAGCAGCGACCAAATGGACAGGGGTCTCCCTAACTATGGCTACACCTTC. Encoded protein: CASSDQMDRGLPNYGYTF. The chain employs TRBV5-6 and TRBJ1-2, with 9 positions matching TRBD1. V was clipped by 4 bases and J by 0 bases; unmatched bases: 13. Germline V lookup: CDR1 SGHDT, CDR2 YYEEEE. The CDR3 has 18 residues.

This clonotype was counted a few times. CDR3 loop: CASSSWTSGRNQFF. Written as DNA, the CDR3 is TGTGCCAGCAGCTCTTGGACTAGCGGGCGGAACCAGTTCTTC. The chain carries TRBV5-6 and TRBJ2-1; TRBD2 agrees at 11 bases. After removal of 3 bases from V and 13 bases from J, the junction contained 9 bases not matched to a gene. The CDR3 covers 14 residues. The V gene's germline CDR1 is SGHDT and CDR2 YYEEEE. Full variable domain (rest looked up from reference TRBV5-6 and TRBJ2-1): DAGVTQSPTHLIKTRGQQVTLRCSPKSGHDTVSWYQQALGQGPQFIFQYYEEEERQRGNFPDRFSGHQFPNYSSELNVNALLLGDSALYLCASSSWTSGRNQFFGPGTRLTVL.

This clonotype was counted between two and nine times. The chain joins TRBV7-6 to TRBJ2-1; the match to TRBD2 covers 10 bases. V lost 8 bases and J lost 1; bases outside the gene matches: 11. This CDR3 comprises 17 residues. Germline V lookup: CDR1 SGHVS, CDR2 FNYEAQ. CDR3 amino acids: CASSQGASGSSYNEQFF. CDR3 DNA: TGTGCCAGCTCCCAGGGGGCTAGCGGGAGTTCCTACAATGAGCAGTTCTTC.

The chain has TRBV7-8 and TRBJ2-3, with D perhaps TRBD2 (5 bases). V lost 0 bases, J lost 0 bases, and 13 bases lay in between. The CDR3 runs to 17 residues. Per the germline V gene, CDR1 is SGHVS and CDR2 is FQNEAQ. This CDR3 reads CASSLARSGSSTDTQYF. CDR3 sequence (DNA): TGTGCCAGCAGCTTAGCGCGCAGCGGCTCTAGCACAGATACGCAGTATTTT.

V usage is TRBV20-1 and J usage is TRBJ2-1; TRBD2 agrees at 8 bases. This CDR3 is built from 14 residues. CDR1 DFQATT and CDR2 SNEGSKA come from the germline V gene (reference sequence). The J segment lost 7 bases and the V segment lost 1 base, leaving 6 bases of the junction unmatched. The CDR3 DNA follows: TGCAGTGCTAGAGGGCAGCGGGGGCGGAATGAGCAGTTCTTC. It codes for CSARGQRGRNEQFF.